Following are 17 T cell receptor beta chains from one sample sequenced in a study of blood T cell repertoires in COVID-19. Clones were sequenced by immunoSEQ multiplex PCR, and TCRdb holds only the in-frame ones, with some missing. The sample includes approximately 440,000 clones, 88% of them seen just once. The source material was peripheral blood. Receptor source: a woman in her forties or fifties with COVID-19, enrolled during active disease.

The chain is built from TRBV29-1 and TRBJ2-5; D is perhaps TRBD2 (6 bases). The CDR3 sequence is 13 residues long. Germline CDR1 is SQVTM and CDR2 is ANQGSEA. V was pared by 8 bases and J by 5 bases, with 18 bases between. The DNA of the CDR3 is TGCAGCATCCACCAAAGGGCGGGGGAGACCCAGTACTTC. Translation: CSIHQRAGETQYF.

DNA of the CDR3: TGTGCCAGCCGCGGGACAGCCTACAATGAGCAGTTCTTC. Translation gives CASRGTAYNEQFF. V and J are TRBV2 and TRBJ2-1; possible D gene TRBD1, 7 bases. V dropped 8 bases and J dropped 2 bases, with 10 bases sitting between them. Germline CDR1 SNHLY, CDR2 FYNNEI. This CDR3 comprises 13 residues.

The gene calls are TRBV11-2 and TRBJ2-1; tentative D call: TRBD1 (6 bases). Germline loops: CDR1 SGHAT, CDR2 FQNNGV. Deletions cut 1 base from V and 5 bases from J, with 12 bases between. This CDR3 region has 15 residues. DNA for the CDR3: TGTGCCAGCAGCTTAGGGAGTAGGGGGAACAATGAGCAGTTCTTC. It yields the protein CASSLGSRGNNEQFF.

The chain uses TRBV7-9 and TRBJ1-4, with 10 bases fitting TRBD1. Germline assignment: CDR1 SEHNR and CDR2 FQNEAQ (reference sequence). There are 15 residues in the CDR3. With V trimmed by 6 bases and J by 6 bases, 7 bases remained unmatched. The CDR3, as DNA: TGTGCCAGCAGTCCTTTGGGGACAGGGGATGAAAAACTGTTTTTT. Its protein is CASSPLGTGDEKLFF.

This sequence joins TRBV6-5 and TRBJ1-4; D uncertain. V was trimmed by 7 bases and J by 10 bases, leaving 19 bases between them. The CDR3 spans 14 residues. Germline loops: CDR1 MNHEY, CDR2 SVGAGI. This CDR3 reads CASNTPASRGKLFF. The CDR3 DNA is TGTGCCAGCAATACCCCAGCGAGCCGCGGAAAACTGTTTTTT.

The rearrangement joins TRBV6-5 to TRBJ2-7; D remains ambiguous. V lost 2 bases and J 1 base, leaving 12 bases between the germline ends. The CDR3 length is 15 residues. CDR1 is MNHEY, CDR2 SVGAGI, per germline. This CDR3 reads CASSYAPRSSYEQYF. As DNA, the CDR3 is TGTGCCAGCAGTTACGCTCCCCGTAGTTCCTACGAGCAGTACTTC.

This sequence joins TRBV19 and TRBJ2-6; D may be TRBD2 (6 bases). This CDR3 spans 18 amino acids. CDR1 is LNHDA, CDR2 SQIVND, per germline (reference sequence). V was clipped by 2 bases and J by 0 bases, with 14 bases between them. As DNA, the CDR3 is TGTGCCAGTAGTATACGCGGAGGGGAGAGCTCTGGGGCCAACGTCCTGACTTTC. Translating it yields CASSIRGGESSGANVLTF.

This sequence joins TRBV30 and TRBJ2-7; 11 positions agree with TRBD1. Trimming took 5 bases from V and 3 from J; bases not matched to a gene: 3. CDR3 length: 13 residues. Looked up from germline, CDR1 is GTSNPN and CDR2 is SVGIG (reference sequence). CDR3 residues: CAWAGTGGYEQYF. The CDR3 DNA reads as TGTGCCTGGGCCGGGACAGGGGGCTACGAGCAGTACTTC.

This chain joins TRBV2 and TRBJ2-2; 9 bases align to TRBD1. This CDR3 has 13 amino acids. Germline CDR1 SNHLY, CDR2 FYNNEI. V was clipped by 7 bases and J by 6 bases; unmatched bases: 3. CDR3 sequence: CASNRQGAGELFF. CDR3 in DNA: TGTGCCAGCAACCGACAGGGGGCCGGGGAGCTGTTTTTT.

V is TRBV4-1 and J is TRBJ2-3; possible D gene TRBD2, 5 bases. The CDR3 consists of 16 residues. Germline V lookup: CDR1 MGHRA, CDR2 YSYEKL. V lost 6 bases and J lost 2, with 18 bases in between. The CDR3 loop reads CASRQTGKVFTDTQYF. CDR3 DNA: TGCGCCAGCAGGCAAACGGGGAAGGTATTCACAGATACGCAGTATTTT.

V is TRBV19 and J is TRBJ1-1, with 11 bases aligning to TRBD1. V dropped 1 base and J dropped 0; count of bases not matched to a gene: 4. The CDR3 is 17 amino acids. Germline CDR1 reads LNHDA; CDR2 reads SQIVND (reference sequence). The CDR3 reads CASSIVGQGAMNTEAFF. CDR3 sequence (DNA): TGTGCCAGTAGTATAGTTGGACAGGGGGCCATGAACACTGAAGCTTTCTTT.

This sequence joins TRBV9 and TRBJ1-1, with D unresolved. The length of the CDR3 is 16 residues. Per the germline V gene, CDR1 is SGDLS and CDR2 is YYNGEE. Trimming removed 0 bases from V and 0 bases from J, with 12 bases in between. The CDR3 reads CASSVVGSPLNTEAFF. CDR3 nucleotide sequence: TGTGCCAGCAGCGTAGTGGGCAGCCCTTTGAACACTGAAGCTTTCTTT.

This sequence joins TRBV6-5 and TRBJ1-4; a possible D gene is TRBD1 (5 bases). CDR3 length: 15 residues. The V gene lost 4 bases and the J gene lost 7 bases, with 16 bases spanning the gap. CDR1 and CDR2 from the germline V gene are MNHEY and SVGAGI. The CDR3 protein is CASSSPGEGVEKLFF. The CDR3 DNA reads TGTGCCAGCAGTTCCCCGGGGGAAGGGGTTGAAAAACTGTTTTTT.

The CDR3 loop is CALLRVSGYTF. DNA of the CDR3: TGTGCCCTGCTACGGGTTTCCGGCTACACCTTC. The V gene is TRBV30, the J gene TRBJ1-2; D not certain. The V end lost 8 bases, the J end lost 8 bases, and 15 bases lay between the germline ends. Germline loops: CDR1 GTSNPN, CDR2 SVGIG (reference sequence). The CDR3 has 11 residues. Using reference TRBV30 and TRBJ1-2 for the parts outside the CDR3, the full variable domain is SQTIHQWPATLVQPVGSPLSLECTVEGTSNPNLYWYRQAAGRGLQLLFYSVGIGQISSEVPQNLSASRPQDRQFILSSKKLLLSDSGFYLCALLRVSGYTFGSGTRLTVV.

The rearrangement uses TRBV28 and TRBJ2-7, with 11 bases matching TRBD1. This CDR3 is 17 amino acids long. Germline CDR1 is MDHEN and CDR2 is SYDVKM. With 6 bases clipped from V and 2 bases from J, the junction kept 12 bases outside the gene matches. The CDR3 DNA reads TGTGCCAGCAGCCCCGGACAGGGGGCGATGAGGGCCTACGAGCAGTACTTC. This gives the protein CASSPGQGAMRAYEQYF.

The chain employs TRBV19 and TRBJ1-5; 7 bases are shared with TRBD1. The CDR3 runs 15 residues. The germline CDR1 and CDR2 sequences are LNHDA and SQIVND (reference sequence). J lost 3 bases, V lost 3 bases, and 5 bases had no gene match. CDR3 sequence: CASSIRQGFNQPQHF. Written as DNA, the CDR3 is TGTGCCAGTAGTATTAGACAGGGATTCAATCAGCCCCAGCATTTT.

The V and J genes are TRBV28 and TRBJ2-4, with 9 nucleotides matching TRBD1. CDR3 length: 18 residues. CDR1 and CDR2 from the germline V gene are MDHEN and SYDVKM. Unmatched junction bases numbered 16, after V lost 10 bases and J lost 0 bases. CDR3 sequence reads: CANPLRDRELLAKNIQYF. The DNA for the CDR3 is TGTGCCAACCCCTTGCGGGACAGGGAGCTGCTAGCCAAAAACATTCAGTACTTC.